Listed below are T cell receptor beta chains from one sample, sequenced in a study of beta chain features in type 1 diabetes. This table comes from immunoSEQ multiplex PCR, and its TCRdb copy is limited to in-frame clones, with some not included. This table holds around 340,000 clones, around 8.5% found once. Sequenced sample: central memory CD4+ T cells from blood. The receptor source for this set is a man aged 25-45 years with type 1 diabetes. The CDR3 runs from the conserved cysteine through the conserved F or W.

v_gene: TRBV28; j_gene: TRBJ2-3; CDR3aa: CASRYTDTQYF
v_gene: TRBV7-9; j_gene: TRBJ2-7; CDR3aa: CASSWDRGPNEQYF
v_gene: TRBV5-1; j_gene: TRBJ2-3; CDR3aa: CASSPGTSGVTDTQYF
v_gene: TRBV4-3; j_gene: TRBJ2-2; CDR3aa: CASSQDTSGGPTGELFF
v_gene: TRBV9; j_gene: TRBJ1-6; CDR3aa: CASSRARDSPLHF
v_gene: TRBV6-6; j_gene: TRBJ1-5; CDR3aa: CATVSRGDSNQPQHF
v_gene: TRBV21-1; j_gene: TRBJ1-3; CDR3aa: CASSNRDEGTIYF
v_gene: TRBV6-5; j_gene: TRBJ2-7; CDR3aa: CARFRGASYEQYF
v_gene: TRBV30; j_gene: TRBJ2-7; CDR3aa: CAWSLETGAYEQYF
v_gene: TRBV5-1; j_gene: TRBJ2-5; CDR3aa: CASSQRGQGGETQYF
v_gene: TRBV7-2; j_gene: TRBJ1-1; CDR3aa: CASSPSPGYNTEAFF
v_gene: TRBV7-9; j_gene: TRBJ1-2; CDR3aa: CASSSGQEPYGYTF
v_gene: TRBV29-1; j_gene: TRBJ2-5; CDR3aa: CSTPDKTGIQETQYF
v_gene: TRBV20-1; j_gene: TRBJ2-1; CDR3aa: CSVGTGKEQFF
v_gene: TRBV6-1; j_gene: TRBJ2-5; CDR3aa: CASSEGLAGGQETQYF
v_gene: TRBV7-2; j_gene: TRBJ1-2; CDR3aa: CASSFGLSRYTF
v_gene: TRBV7-2; j_gene: TRBJ2-5; CDR3aa: CASSSYLAGGRETQYF
v_gene: TRBV5-1; j_gene: TRBJ2-2; CDR3aa: CASSAVFVTGELFF
v_gene: TRBV18; j_gene: TRBJ2-5; CDR3aa: CASSPYGGARETQYF
v_gene: TRBV30; j_gene: TRBJ2-7; CDR3aa: CAIGGTSIYEQYF
v_gene: TRBV19; j_gene: TRBJ2-7; CDR3aa: CASSIGGTGSEQYF
v_gene: TRBV14; j_gene: TRBJ2-6; CDR3aa: CASSQDSPLAGRHSGANVLTF
v_gene: TRBV4-3; j_gene: TRBJ1-2; CDR3aa: CASSQDPRDRGLGYTF
v_gene: TRBV6-6; j_gene: TRBJ2-1; CDR3aa: CASSKPTGYYNEQFF
v_gene: TRBV6-1; j_gene: TRBJ2-7; CDR3aa: CASSAADGPYEQYF
v_gene: TRBV7-2; j_gene: TRBJ2-5; CDR3aa: CASSLGDREETQYF
v_gene: TRBV4-3; j_gene: TRBJ1-2; CDR3aa: CASSQDGAGNYGYTF
v_gene: TRBV5-6; j_gene: TRBJ1-3; CDR3aa: CASTRDFSWDTIYF
v_gene: TRBV7-9; j_gene: TRBJ1-5; CDR3aa: CASSALDSSPQHF
v_gene: TRBV29-1; j_gene: TRBJ1-1; CDR3aa: CSVDRKNTEAFF